This entry lists 8 T cell receptor beta chains sequenced from one sample in a study of blood T cell repertoires in COVID-19. TCRdb's table, derived via immunoSEQ multiplex PCR, lists solely in-frame clones and lacks some. The sample has about 120,000 clones, approximately 80% seen once. The sequenced sample consisted of peripheral blood. Receptor source: a woman in her forties or fifties with acute or convalescent COVID-19.

The CDR3 region has the DNA TGTGCCAGCAGTTTCAGGGGTCGGTCACCCCTCCACTTT. Translating gives CASSFRGRSPLHF. The chain couples TRBV28 to TRBJ1-6; tentative D call: TRBD1 (6 bases). Trimming shortened V by 3 bases and J by 10 bases, and 10 bases separated the two germline ends. The CDR3 is 13 amino acids. From germline, CDR1 is MDHEN and CDR2 SYDVKM.

Points on this clone: This specimen includes other DNA sequences encoding the same CDR3. The V gene is TRBV6-5, the J gene TRBJ2-7; 8 bases map to TRBD1. Germline CDR1 is MNHEY and CDR2 is SVGAGI. The V gene end was trimmed by 2 bases and the J gene end by 3 bases; junction bases not matched to a gene: 3. The length of the CDR3 is 14 residues. The DNA of the CDR3 is TGTGCCAGCAGTTACGGACAGGGATTCTACGAGCAGTACTTC. This encodes CASSYGQGFYEQYF.

The genes are TRBV3-1 (or the pseudogene TRBV3-2) and TRBJ2-7; 7 bases align to TRBD2. The V segment lost 4 bases and the J segment 0 bases; nucleotides outside the gene matches: 6. Germline CDR1 reads LGHDT; CDR2 reads YNNKEL (reference sequence). This CDR3 is 15 amino acids long. CDR3 nucleotide sequence: TGTGCCAGCAGCCGAGGACTAGTCGGCTCCTACGAGCAGTACTTC. Translating gives CASSRGLVGSYEQYF.

This clone was counted only a few times. This chain joins TRBV25-1 and TRBJ1-1; tentative D call: TRBD1 (6 bases). The CDR3 length is 14 residues. CDR1 and CDR2 (germline): MGHDK, SYGVNS. The ends were cut back, 1 base at V and 4 bases at J, with 10 bases in the middle. The CDR3 region has the DNA TGTGCCAGCAGTGAATTCGGCAGGGGCACTGAAGCTTTCTTT. This encodes CASSEFGRGTEAFF.

J is TRBJ2-7 and V is TRBV7-9; no clear D gene. CDR3 length equals 13 residues. Germline-derived CDR1 and CDR2 are SEHNR and FQNEAQ (reference sequence). Trimming stripped 2 bases from V and 3 bases from J, with 8 bases between. CDR3 sequence (DNA): TGTGCCAGCAGCTTATCGGGTGTCTACGAGCAGTACTTC. Its translation is CASSLSGVYEQYF.

The genes are TRBV5-4 and TRBJ2-3; D gene unclear. The V end was cut by 2 bases, the J end by 2 bases, with 9 bases between. The CDR3 is made up of 14 amino acids. Germline CDR1 reads SGHNT; CDR2 reads YYREEE (reference sequence). This CDR3 reads CASSFVSFTDTQYF. The CDR3 DNA is TGTGCCAGCAGCTTTGTTTCTTTCACAGATACGCAGTATTTT.

The chain carries TRBV19 and TRBJ2-1; D remains unclear. Trimming shortened V by 7 bases and J by 5 bases, and 15 bases separated the two germline ends. This CDR3 has 14 residues. CDR1 is LNHDA, CDR2 SQIVND, per germline (reference sequence). This CDR3 reads CASKPAVTHNEQFF. Written as DNA, the CDR3 is TGTGCCAGTAAGCCGGCGGTGACTCACAATGAGCAGTTCTTC.

The chain recombines TRBV4-1 with TRBJ1-2; the D gene is possibly TRBD1 (6 bases). The CDR3 loop spans 13 amino acids. CDR1 and CDR2 (germline): MGHRA, YSYEKL. Trimming removed 2 bases from V and 6 bases from J, with 10 bases in between. CDR3 in amino acids: CASSQPGVDGYTF. CDR3 in DNA: TGCGCCAGCAGCCAACCAGGGGTCGATGGCTACACCTTC.